These T cell receptor beta chains were read from a single sample in a study. TCRdb reanalysed the 5' RACE reads using MiXCR and keeps one entry per CDR3 protein. The sample carries about 41,000 distinct CDR3 sequences, just under 30% recorded once. The sample consisted of memory CD4+ T cells sorted from a lymph node. The receptors shown here come from a female donor with breast cancer. The CDR3 runs from the conserved cysteine through the conserved F or W. The order of the fields is clone size, D gene, V gene, J gene, CDR3 DNA, CDR3 protein. A D gene is named only where the DNA matches it firmly. Size is omitted from some rows. Given values are once, few, many or a class for expanded clones.

.	TRBD1	TRBV27	TRBJ2-3	TGTGCCAGCAGTTTTCAGGGGGTCGCATATTTT	CASSFQGVAYF
.	TRBD1	TRBV6-5	TRBJ1-2	TGTGCCAGCAGACCCACAGGGGGTTGGGGCTACACCTTC	CASRPTGGWGYTF
.	.	TRBV5-1	TRBJ1-1	TGCGCCAGCAGCTTCGACATTGCCAGCACTGAAGCTTTCTTT	CASSFDIASTEAFF
few	.	TRBV5-4	TRBJ2-3	TGTGCCAGCAGCAGTTACAAGGACAGAGGATTAGATACGCAGTATTTT	CASSSYKDRGLDTQYF
.	.	TRBV7-2	TRBJ1-4	TGTGCCAGCAGCTTAGAGGCCAGGGTGAGACTGTTTTTT	CASSLEARVRLFF
.	.	TRBV20-1	TRBJ2-5	TGCAGTGCTAGGGGTAGCATGGGGACCCAGTACTTC	CSARGSMGTQYF
.	.	TRBV9	TRBJ1-3	TGTGCCAGCAGCGCGGATCGCTCTGGAAACACCATATATTTT	CASSADRSGNTIYF
.	.	TRBV6-1	TRBJ1-2	TGTGCCAGCAGTTCGCGCTCGATACTAAAGGGGGGCTACACCTTC	CASSSRSILKGGYTF
.	.	TRBV28	TRBJ1-5	TGTGCCAGCAGCCGGGGGTCGGGGACAATCAATCAGCCCCAGCATTTT	CASSRGSGTINQPQHF
.	.	TRBV6-2/TRBV6-3	TRBJ2-1	TGTGCCACCACGCGACCCTCAAATGAGCAGTTCTTC	CATTRPSNEQFF
.	.	TRBV5-1	TRBJ2-5	TGCGCCAGCAGCTTGGATAACAGCTACCAAGAGACCCAGTACTTC	CASSLDNSYQETQYF
.	.	TRBV4-2	TRBJ2-7	TGTGCCAGCAGCCAAGTGGGGCCGAGCTCTGGATACTACGAGCAGTACTTC	CASSQVGPSSGYYEQYF
few	.	TRBV5-1	TRBJ2-5	TGCGCCAGCAGCTTGGCCGGGGAGACCCAGTACTTC	CASSLAGETQYF
.	.	TRBV7-2	TRBJ2-1	TGTGCCAGCAGCTTAGTACGAGGGGACAATGAGCAGTTCTTC	CASSLVRGDNEQFF
few	TRBD1	TRBV12-3/TRBV12-4	TRBJ2-5	TGTGCCAGCAGTCGGACAGGGGACGAGACCCAGTACTTC	CASSRTGDETQYF
.	TRBD2	TRBV7-2	TRBJ2-7	TGTGCCAGCAGCTTGCAGACTAGCGTAGCCTACGAGCAGTACTTC	CASSLQTSVAYEQYF
.	TRBD2	TRBV20-1	TRBJ2-2	TGCAGTGCTCGATTCTTTAGCGGGAGTGGGGCCACCGGGGAGCTGTTTTTT	CSARFFSGSGATGELFF
few	.	TRBV7-9	TRBJ2-3	TGTGCCAGCAGCCCCAGAGGCGAAAGGGCAGATACGCAGTATTTT	CASSPRGERADTQYF
.	TRBD1	TRBV9	TRBJ2-5	TGTGCCAGCAGCGTAGGGACCGGACAGGACCAACAAGAGACCCAGTACTTC	CASSVGTGQDQQETQYF
many	TRBD1	TRBV7-3	TRBJ1-1	TGTGCCAGCAGCTCCTCAGGGGGGAACACTGAAGCTTTCTTT	CASSSSGGNTEAFF
few	.	TRBV29-1	TRBJ2-5	TGCAGCGTTGAAGTTAATCAGGTTGGGACCCAGTACTTC	CSVEVNQVGTQYF
few	.	TRBV4-1	TRBJ1-2	TGCGCCAGCAGCCAAGTTGGAGGGTCCGACTATGGCTACACCTTC	CASSQVGGSDYGYTF
once	.	TRBV27	TRBJ1-2	TGTGCCAGCAGCCTTAGGGGACTGGTTGGCTACACCTTC	CASSLRGLVGYTF
few	.	TRBV4-1	TRBJ2-1	TGCGCCAGCAGCCTGACGGGTGCTAATTACAATGAGCAGTTCTTC	CASSLTGANYNEQFF
.	.	TRBV28	TRBJ2-7	TGCGCCAGCAGTTTATCGGTAGGGGGTAACGGATACGAGCAGTACTTC	CASSLSVGGNGYEQYF
few	.	TRBV5-1	TRBJ1-4	TGCGCCAGCAGCTTGCAACCGTGGGGGGCGACTAATGAAAAACTGTTTTTT	CASSLQPWGATNEKLFF
.	TRBD1	TRBV12-3/TRBV12-4	TRBJ1-4	TGTGCCAGCACACGGACAGGGGTTAATGAAAAACTGTTTTTT	CASTRTGVNEKLFF
.	TRBD1	TRBV9	TRBJ1-1	TGTGCCAGCAGCGTAACCGACAGGGCCAGGCCAGAAGCTTTCTTT	CASSVTDRARPEAFF
.	TRBD1	TRBV5-1	TRBJ2-6	TGCGCCAGCAGCATGACAGGGCCCTCCGGGGCCAACGTCCTGACTTTC	CASSMTGPSGANVLTF
.	TRBD2	TRBV6-5	TRBJ2-7	TGTGCCAGCAGCCCCGGGACTAGCGGATTCTACGAGCAGTACTTC	CASSPGTSGFYEQYF
few	.	TRBV12-3/TRBV12-4	TRBJ2-3	TGTGCCAGCATCGAGCGGAACACAGATACGCAGTATTTT	CASIERNTDTQYF
.	TRBD2	TRBV4-1	TRBJ2-2	TGCGCCAGCAGCCAAGATCGGCTAGCGGGAGGGCTGAACACCGGGGAGCTGTTTTTT	CASSQDRLAGGLNTGELFF
.	.	TRBV20-1	TRBJ2-1	TGCAGTGCTTTAAACAGTCGGTCCGTTGAGCAGTTCTTC	CSALNSRSVEQFF
.	.	TRBV4-2	TRBJ2-7	TGTGCCAGCAGCCAAGAGGAGACGGCCTCCTACGAGCAGTACTTC	CASSQEETASYEQYF
few	.	TRBV5-6	TRBJ2-1	TGTGCCAGCAGCTTGGCCACAGTCTACAATGAGCAGTTCTTC	CASSLATVYNEQFF
few	.	TRBV20-1	TRBJ2-7	TGCAGTGCTAGAGACCCTCTAACCTACGAGCAGTACTTC	CSARDPLTYEQYF
few	.	TRBV20-1	TRBJ1-1	TGCAGTGCTAGAGGTGCAGGGAGAGGGACTGAAGCTTTCTTT	CSARGAGRGTEAFF
.	TRBD1	TRBV7-8	TRBJ2-7	TGTGCCAGCAGCCCACGAACAGGGGGCGACGAGCAGTACTTC	CASSPRTGGDEQYF
.	.	TRBV10-3	TRBJ2-3	TGTGCAGTAACGGGCAACACAGATACGCAGTATTTT	CAVTGNTDTQYF
.	.	TRBV5-1	TRBJ2-7	TGCGCCAGCAACTTGGCCTCCGAGGGAGTGTGGAACTACGAGCAGTACTTC	CASNLASEGVWNYEQYF
.	TRBD1	TRBV10-3	TRBJ2-5	TGTGCCATCAGGGGGACAGTGCAAGAGACCCAGTACTTC	CAIRGTVQETQYF
.	TRBD2	TRBV5-1	TRBJ2-1	TGCGCCAGCAGCTCCGCTAGCGGGGACAATGAGCAGTTCTTC	CASSSASGDNEQFF
.	.	TRBV29-1	TRBJ2-2	TGCAGCGTTGACGTTGGTGGCACCGGGGAGCTGTTTTTT	CSVDVGGTGELFF
.	.	TRBV5-1	TRBJ2-6	TGCGCCAGCAGCCTGAGCAATCTAGCGCGTGGGGCCAACGTCCTGACTTTC	CASSLSNLARGANVLTF
.	.	TRBV4-1	TRBJ2-7	TGCGCCAGCAGTTTCAGGGGCTACGAGCAGTACTTC	CASSFRGYEQYF
.	.	TRBV4-2	TRBJ1-3	TGTGCCAGCGGAGTAGACTTGGGCCTACCGACGGGAAACACCATATATTTT	CASGVDLGLPTGNTIYF
.	TRBD2	TRBV5-1	TRBJ2-2	TGCGCCAGCAGCTCGGCCCCTAGCGGGAACACCGGGGAGCTGTTTTTT	CASSSAPSGNTGELFF
.	TRBD1	TRBV7-8	TRBJ2-7	TGTGCCAGCAGCTTAGAGGACAGGGGTTACGAGCAGTACTTC	CASSLEDRGYEQYF
.	TRBD2	TRBV20-1	TRBJ2-5	TGCAGTGCTAGAGTAACAGCGGGGAGAGAGACCCAGTACTTC	CSARVTAGRETQYF
.	TRBD1	TRBV20-1	TRBJ1-5	TGCAGTGCTCGAATGACAGGGCTTATTGATACGCAGCATTTT	CSARMTGLIDTQHF
.	.	TRBV15	TRBJ2-3	TGTGCCACCAGCAGAGACGGCGCTGCAGGGGTTACGCAGTATTTT	CATSRDGAAGVTQYF
few	TRBD1	TRBV20-1	TRBJ1-6	TGCAGTGCTGCCGGGACAGGGGTTCCCTCCTATGATTCACCCCTCCACTTT	CSAAGTGVPSYDSPLHF
few	.	TRBV28	TRBJ1-1	TGTGCCAGCAGTTTTGAGTATGCGAACACTGAAGCTTTCTTT	CASSFEYANTEAFF
few	.	TRBV7-2	TRBJ2-7	TGTGCCAGCAGCCCGTTAGGCGAGCAGTACTTC	CASSPLGEQYF
.	.	TRBV9	TRBJ2-3	TGTGCCAGCAGCCTGCAGGGGCCGCAGTATTTT	CASSLQGPQYF